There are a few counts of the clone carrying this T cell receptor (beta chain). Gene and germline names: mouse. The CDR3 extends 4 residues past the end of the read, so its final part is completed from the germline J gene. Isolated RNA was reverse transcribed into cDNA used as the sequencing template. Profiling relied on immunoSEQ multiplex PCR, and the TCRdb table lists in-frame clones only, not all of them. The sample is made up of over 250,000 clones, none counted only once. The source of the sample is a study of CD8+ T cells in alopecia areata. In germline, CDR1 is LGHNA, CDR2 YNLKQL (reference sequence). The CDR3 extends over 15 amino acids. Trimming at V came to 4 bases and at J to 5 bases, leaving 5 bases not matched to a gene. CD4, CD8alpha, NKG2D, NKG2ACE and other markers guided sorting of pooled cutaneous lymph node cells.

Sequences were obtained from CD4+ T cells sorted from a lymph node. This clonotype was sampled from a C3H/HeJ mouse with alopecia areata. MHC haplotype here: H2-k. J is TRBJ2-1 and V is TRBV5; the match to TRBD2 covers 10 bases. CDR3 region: CASSPLGGQHAEQFF. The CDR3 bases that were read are TGTGCCAGCAGCCCCCTGGGGGGGCAGCATGCT.